A single sample gave rise to the 25 T cell receptor beta chains below, sequenced in a study of Tregs in tolerant kidney transplant recipients. Sequencing was performed with immunoSEQ multiplex PCR; in TCRdb, only in-frame clones are kept and a portion is missing. Of some 68,000 clones in the sample, about 83% were seen once. Sequenced material: CD4+ T cells from blood. All receptors derive from a human donor in good health.

This chain links TRBV18 with TRBJ1-1; 7 bases match TRBD1. This CDR3 contains 14 residues. V was clipped by 2 bases and J by 0 bases; unmatched bases: 0. Germline values: CDR1 KGHSH, CDR2 LQKENI. The CDR3 coding sequence is TGTGCCAGCTCACCAGGGACAGTGAACACTGAAGCTTTCTTT. Protein: CASSPGTVNTEAFF.

CDR3 DNA sequence: TGTGCCAGCAGCTTAGTTTTTAGCGAAGGGGCCCAGTACTTC. Amino acids: CASSLVFSEGAQYF. The genes are TRBV7-2 and TRBJ2-5; either TRBD1 or TRBD2 may supply D (5 bases each). Germline lookup yields CDR1 SGHTA and CDR2 FQGNSA. The CDR3 runs 14 residues. Trimming shortened V by 1 base and J by 9 bases, and 15 bases separated the two germline ends.

This clone was recorded a few times. The chain employs TRBV19 and TRBJ2-3; D not certain. The CDR3 totals 13 residues. The V end lost 10 bases, the J end lost 8 bases, and 19 bases lay between the germline ends. Per germline, CDR1 LNHDA and CDR2 SQIVND (reference sequence). CDR3 amino acids: CATSQRAAGTQYF. The CDR3 DNA sequence: TGTGCCACTTCGCAAAGGGCAGCTGGTACGCAGTATTTT.

The V call is TRBV7-3, the J call TRBJ2-1; TRBD1 matches 8 bases. With 1 base clipped from V and 6 bases from J, the junction kept 11 bases outside the gene matches. The CDR3 is 17 residues long. Germline lookup yields CDR1 SGHTA and CDR2 FQGTGA. The CDR3 spells CASSLMQPGQDINEQFF. The CDR3 coding sequence is TGTGCCAGCAGCTTAATGCAACCGGGACAGGATATCAATGAGCAGTTCTTC.

The chain joins TRBV11-2 to TRBJ2-3; 15 positions agree with TRBD2. CDR3 length: 16 amino acids. Germline CDR1 reads SGHAT; CDR2 reads FQNNGV. V trimming: 5 bases; J trimming: 7 bases; junction bases outside the gene matches: 7. This CDR3 reads CASSLGLAGGQYTQYF. The CDR3 DNA follows: TGTGCCAGCAGCCTAGGACTAGCGGGAGGGCAATATACGCAGTATTTT.

The chain couples TRBV6-5 to TRBJ2-2, with 7 bases matching TRBD1. With V trimmed by 9 bases and J by 0 bases, 4 bases remained unmatched. CDR3 length: 14 residues. CDR1 is MNHEY, CDR2 SVGAGI, per germline. CDR3 sequence: CASRDRANTGELFF. The CDR3 DNA reads TGTGCCAGTAGGGACAGAGCGAACACCGGGGAGCTGTTTTTT.

CDR3 DNA: TGTGCCAGCAGCTCCATCCCGGGGAATGAGCAGTTCTTC. This translates into CASSSIPGNEQFF. The gene calls are TRBV7-3 and TRBJ2-1, with a possible D match to TRBD2 (5 bases). Trimming cost V 4 bases and J 7 bases, with 11 bases left between them. Germline CDR1 SGHTA, CDR2 FQGTGA. The CDR3 is 13 residues long.

This chain joins TRBV7-6 and TRBJ2-2; D is perhaps TRBD1 or TRBD2 (5 bases each). Trimming stripped 1 base from V and 3 bases from J, with 9 bases between. Per germline, CDR1 SGHVS and CDR2 FNYEAQ. CDR3 length: 15 residues. CDR3 bases: TGTGCCAGCAGCTTAGAGGGGAGACACACCGGGGAGCTGTTTTTT. Protein product: CASSLEGRHTGELFF. The variable domain in full, with the rest retrieved from reference TRBV7-6 and TRBJ2-2, is GAGVSQSPRYKVTKRGQDVALRCDPISGHVSLYWYRQALGQGPEFLTYFNYEAQQDKSGLPNDRFSAERPEGSISTLTIQRTEQRDSAMYRCASSLEGRHTGELFFGEGSRLTVL.

The chain employs TRBV5-4 and TRBJ2-7; D may match TRBD1 or TRBD2 (7 bases each). Trimming left V 4 bases short and J 1 base short, with 15 bases between. Germline loops: CDR1 SGHNT, CDR2 YYREEE (reference sequence). The CDR3 loop spans 15 amino acids. The CDR3 reads CASSRTQGGSYEQYF. The DNA for the CDR3 is TGTGCCAGCAGCAGAACCCAGGGGGGGTCCTACGAGCAGTACTTC.

The chain joins TRBV5-6 to TRBJ2-5; D is perhaps TRBD1 or TRBD2 (5 bases each). The V end lost 4 bases, the J end lost 1 base, and 11 bases lay between the germline ends. This CDR3 comprises 14 residues. Germline loops: CDR1 SGHDT, CDR2 YYEEEE. CDR3 sequence: CASSPPGLQETQYF. DNA for the CDR3: TGTGCCAGCAGCCCTCCGGGGCTCCAAGAGACCCAGTACTTC. Drawing the rest from reference TRBV5-6 and TRBJ2-5, the complete variable domain is DAGVTQSPTHLIKTRGQQVTLRCSPKSGHDTVSWYQQALGQGPQFIFQYYEEEERQRGNFPDRFSGHQFPNYSSELNVNALLLGDSALYLCASSPPGLQETQYFGPGTRLLVL.

The gene calls are TRBV19 and TRBJ1-1; D unresolved. Germline values: CDR1 LNHDA, CDR2 SQIVND (reference sequence). Trimming pared 7 bases from V and 7 bases from J, leaving 10 bases between. This CDR3 region has 11 residues. CDR3 loop: CASIRHFEAFF. CDR3 DNA: TGTGCCAGTATCCGACATTTTGAAGCTTTCTTT.

This chain joins TRBV6-6 and TRBJ1-5; possible D gene TRBD1, 5 bases. The CDR3 runs 14 residues. The V and J ends lost 4 bases and 9 bases respectively, with 16 bases between them. CDR1 is MNHNY and CDR2 is SVGAGI in the germline V gene (reference sequence). The CDR3, as DNA: TGTGCCAGCAGTTCCTATGACAGTCGTTGGCCCCAGCATTTT. Translated, it gives CASSSYDSRWPQHF.

This sequence joins TRBV5-1 and TRBJ2-2; no firm D call. This CDR3 contains 14 residues. Germline V gene lookup returns CDR1 SGHRS and CDR2 YFSETQ. Trimming shortened V by 6 bases and J by 6 bases, and 15 bases separated the two germline ends. CDR3 residues: CASTLGLGSGELFF. Here the CDR3 DNA reads TGCGCCAGCACCCTGGGGTTGGGTTCCGGGGAGCTGTTTTTT.

For the CDR3, the DNA is TGTGCCAGCAGCCCCTTAGCGGGGGGCCACGTTAATGAGCAGTTCTTC. Amino acid sequence: CASSPLAGGHVNEQFF. J is TRBJ2-1 and V is TRBV14; TRBD2 matches 10 bases. J was trimmed by 7 bases and V by 4 bases; bases with no gene match: 10. The CDR3 runs to 16 residues. Germline V lookup: CDR1 SGHDN, CDR2 FVKESK.

The V gene is TRBV7-3, the J gene TRBJ2-6; no definite D call. Germline V gives CDR1 SGHTA, CDR2 FQGTGA. The CDR3 totals 19 residues. The V and J ends lost 2 bases and 0 bases respectively, with 17 bases between them. In DNA, the CDR3 is TGTGCCAGCAGCTTATACCCCTATCCCGTGTCCTCTGGGGCCAACGTCCTGACTTTC. Its protein is CASSLYPYPVSSGANVLTF.

The rearrangement joins TRBV5-1 to TRBJ2-2; D gene uncertain. Trimming took 0 bases from V and 1 from J, leaving 7 bases between them. Per germline, CDR1 SGHRS and CDR2 YFSETQ. CDR3 length: 15 residues. The CDR3 DNA reads TGCGCCAGCAGCTTGGGGCCCCTGAACACCGGGGAGCTGTTTTTT. This encodes CASSLGPLNTGELFF.

CDR3 DNA sequence: TGTGCCAGCAGCTTGGGGCTGTACAGGGTTGAGGACACAGATACGCAGTATTTT. Translating gives CASSLGLYRVEDTDTQYF. The chain has TRBV5-6 and TRBJ2-3, with D tentatively TRBD1 (6 bases). V shed 0 bases and J shed 2 bases, with 19 bases lying between them. The length of the CDR3 is 18 residues. Germline lookup yields CDR1 SGHDT and CDR2 YYEEEE.

The chain uses TRBV6-6 and TRBJ2-7, with a weak D call TRBD1 (6 bases). The CDR3 runs 14 residues. V was clipped by 5 bases and J by 0 bases, with 11 bases between them. Looked up from germline, CDR1 is MNHNY and CDR2 is SVGAGI (reference sequence). CDR3 region: CASSRTVGSYEQYF. The DNA of the CDR3 is TGTGCCAGCAGTCGGACAGTCGGCTCCTACGAGCAGTACTTC.

The chain links TRBV9 to TRBJ2-5; weak D call: TRBD2 (7 bases). The germline V gene has CDR1 SGDLS and CDR2 YYNGEE. The V end lost 4 bases, the J end lost 4 bases, and 20 bases lay between the germline ends. The CDR3 is made up of 16 amino acids. The CDR3 sequence is CASSQGGGGSGETQYF. The CDR3 nucleotides read TGTGCCAGCAGCCAAGGGGGAGGGGGAAGCGGAGAGACCCAGTACTTC. The complete variable domain, with remaining parts taken from reference TRBV9 and TRBJ2-5, reads DSGVTQTPKHLITATGQRVTLRCSPRSGDLSVYWYQQSLDQGLQFLIQYYNGEERAKGNILERFSAQQFPDLHSELNLSSLELGDSALYFCASSQGGGGSGETQYFGPGTRLLVL.

The chain is built from TRBV7-2 and TRBJ2-3; tentatively, D is TRBD2 (6 bases). Trimming left V 3 bases short and J 6 bases short, with 13 bases between. The CDR3 spans 14 residues. Looked up from germline, CDR1 is SGHTA and CDR2 is FQGNSA. The CDR3 DNA is TGTGCCAGCAGCTTTCCCCTCCGGGGGGATACGCAGTATTTT. This encodes CASSFPLRGDTQYF.

This chain joins TRBV4-3 and TRBJ2-2; the match to TRBD2 covers 7 bases. Germline assignment: CDR1 LGHNA and CDR2 YSLEER. The CDR3 covers 15 residues. V dropped 0 bases and J dropped 9; count of bases not matched to a gene: 7. CDR3 residues: CASSQDRTSLRELFF. The DNA of the CDR3 is TGCGCCAGCAGCCAAGATCGGACTAGTTTGAGGGAGCTGTTTTTT.

The chain has TRBV5-4 and TRBJ2-6; D unresolved. Germline V CDR1 and CDR2: SGHNT, YYREEE (reference sequence). This CDR3 is built from 16 residues. Trimming stripped 0 bases from V and 1 base from J, with 8 bases between. CDR3 coding DNA: TGTGCCAGCAGCTTGGCCCCCCAATCTGGGGCCAACGTCCTGACTTTC. This translates into CASSLAPQSGANVLTF.

The rearrangement links TRBV10-2 to TRBJ2-4; perhaps TRBD1 as D (6 bases). Trimming stripped 6 bases from V and 1 base from J, with 10 bases between. Germline CDR1 WSHSY, CDR2 SAAADI. The CDR3 has 14 amino acids. CDR3 DNA: TGCGCCAGCAGACAGGGCGGGGCCAAAAACATTCAGTACTTC. This translates into CASRQGGAKNIQYF.

This chain connects TRBV7-2 to TRBJ2-1, with D tentatively TRBD2 (6 bases). V lost 3 bases and J lost 6, with 15 bases in between. The CDR3 runs 15 residues. CDR1 and CDR2 from the germline V gene are SGHTA and FQGNSA. The CDR3 spells CASSFGGETGNEQFF. CDR3 coding DNA: TGTGCCAGCAGCTTTGGAGGGGAAACGGGCAATGAGCAGTTCTTC.

This rearrangement joins TRBV9 to TRBJ1-1; possible D gene TRBD1, 6 bases. The V end was cut by 4 bases, the J end by 2 bases, with 18 bases between. The CDR3 spans 16 residues. Germline V gene data show CDR1 as SGDLS and CDR2 as YYNGEE. The CDR3 loop reads CASSPRLGAGNTEAFF. The CDR3 coding sequence is TGTGCCAGCAGCCCCCGTTTGGGGGCAGGAAACACTGAAGCTTTCTTT.